These 30 T cell receptor beta chains were all obtained from the same sample, sequenced in a study of shared clonotypes between healthy human individuals. CD45RO negativity and positive selection for CCR7 defined naive CD8 cells, a population that excluded terminally differentiated effector memory CD45RA+ cells. The repertoire was sequenced with immunoSEQ multiplex PCR; TCRdb's copy has only in-frame clones and lacks some. The sample carries around 2.1 million clones, about 93% recorded once. Specimen: naive CD8+ T cells from PBMCs. All receptors come from a man aged 18 to 35 in good health. Some clones in this sample may be carry-over from other donors' samples.

This clone occurred a few times. The V and J genes are TRBV29-1 and TRBJ1-1, with TRBD1 as a possible D gene (5 bases). V was pared by 3 bases and J by 6 bases, with 14 bases between. This CDR3 is built from 13 residues. Germline assignment: CDR1 SQVTM and CDR2 ANQGSEA. In DNA, the CDR3 is TGCAGCGTTGAGAGGGGAATCCGCGCTGAAGCTTTCTTT. Its translation is CSVERGIRAEAFF. The complete variable domain, with remaining parts taken from reference TRBV29-1 and TRBJ1-1, reads SAVISQKPSRDICQRGTSLTIQCQVDSQVTMMFWYRQQPGQSLTLIATANQGSEATYESGFVIDKFPISRPNLTFSTLTVSNMSPEDSSIYLCSVERGIRAEAFFGQGTRLTVV.

The rearrangement links TRBV28 to TRBJ2-7; D call uncertain. V was trimmed by 5 bases and J by 5 bases, leaving 19 bases between them. The CDR3 consists of 15 residues. Germline loops: CDR1 MDHEN, CDR2 SYDVKM. The CDR3 coding sequence is TGTGCCAGCAGTCCACTTAGCAGTATATCTAACGAGCAGTACTTC. The encoded protein is CASSPLSSISNEQYF. Full variable domain (outside the CDR3, taken from reference TRBV28 and TRBJ2-7): DVKVTQSSRYLVKRTGEKVFLECVQDMDHENMFWYRQDPGLGLRLIYFSYDVKMKEKGDIPEGYSVSREKKERFSLILESASTNQTSMYLCASSPLSSISNEQYFGPGTRLTVT.

In regard to this clone: The same CDR3 is also encoded by other DNA sequences in this sample. The CDR3 DNA reads as TGCGCCAGCAGCCAAGTCGGCCTGTACAATGAGCAGTTCTTC. It translates to CASSQVGLYNEQFF. The chain carries TRBV4-1 and TRBJ2-1; D remains unclear. This CDR3 region has 14 residues. Trimming shortened V by 1 base and J by 4 bases, and 8 bases separated the two germline ends. Germline CDR1 is MGHRA and CDR2 is YSYEKL.

This clone came up once. The chain links TRBV27 to TRBJ1-1; D not resolved. V lost 4 bases to trimming and J lost 1 base, with 7 bases between them. This CDR3 has 13 amino acids. CDR1 MNHEY and CDR2 SMNVEV come from the germline V gene (reference sequence). CDR3 in amino acids: CASSSRTNTEAFF. The CDR3 DNA reads as TGTGCCAGCAGTTCGAGGACGAACACTGAAGCTTTCTTT.

The rearrangement joins TRBV7-9 to TRBJ1-2, with D perhaps matching TRBD1 (5 bases). The CDR3 sequence is 17 residues long. V was cut by 6 bases and J by 3 bases, with 23 bases left in between. The germline CDR1 and CDR2 sequences are SEHNR and FQNEAQ (reference sequence). The CDR3 nucleotides are TGTGCCAGCAGTTATAACCACCGGGGGTACGGAGACTATGGCTACACCTTC. It translates to CASSYNHRGYGDYGYTF.

The sample holds one count of this clone. CDR3 region: CASSSGTPYEQYF. CDR3 DNA sequence: TGTGCCAGCAGTTCCGGGACACCCTACGAGCAGTACTTC. The rearrangement joins TRBV6-6 to TRBJ2-7, with a possible D match to TRBD1 (6 bases). The V gene lost 4 bases and the J gene lost 2 bases, with 9 bases spanning the gap. Germline-derived CDR1 and CDR2 are MNHNY and SVGAGI (reference sequence). The CDR3 consists of 13 residues.

The J gene is TRBJ2-7, the V gene TRBV13, with D perhaps matching TRBD1 or TRBD2 (5 bases each). Trimming left V 8 bases short and J 6 bases short, with 11 bases between. The CDR3 is 11 amino acids. The germline V gene has CDR1 PRHDT and CDR2 FYEKMQ (reference sequence). The CDR3 nucleotides are TGTGCCAGCGGGGACGGGGTCGAGCAGTACTTC. Protein product: CASGDGVEQYF.

This chain uses TRBV29-1 with TRBJ2-2; TRBD2 aligns across 11 bases. The trim removed 7 bases at V and 8 bases at J, leaving 12 bases unmatched. The CDR3 is made up of 15 amino acids. The germline V gene has CDR1 SQVTM and CDR2 ANQGSEA. In DNA form, the CDR3 reads TGCAGCGCCCTTCGACTAGCGGGAATGGGGGGGGAGCTGTTTTTT. Encoded protein: CSALRLAGMGGELFF.

As regards this clone: Other nucleotide sequences from this sample produce the same CDR3. This CDR3 is CASSFLVSNQPQHF. The CDR3 nucleotides read TGTGCCAGCAGTTTTCTGGTAAGCAATCAGCCCCAGCATTTT. This chain connects TRBV28 to TRBJ1-5; D remains unclear. CDR1 and CDR2 (germline): MDHEN, SYDVKM. CDR3 length: 14 residues. V lost 3 bases and J 1 base, leaving 7 bases between the germline ends. Drawing the rest from reference TRBV28 and TRBJ1-5, the complete variable domain is DVKVTQSSRYLVKRTGEKVFLECVQDMDHENMFWYRQDPGLGLRLIYFSYDVKMKEKGDIPEGYSVSREKKERFSLILESASTNQTSMYLCASSFLVSNQPQHFGDGTRLSIL.

This chain joins TRBV19 and TRBJ2-7; weak D call: TRBD1 (5 bases). CDR1 is LNHDA, CDR2 SQIVND, per germline (reference sequence). Deletions cut 4 bases from V and 5 bases from J, with 12 bases between. The CDR3 has 13 amino acids. CDR3 residues: CASSTYLRDEQYF. CDR3 in DNA: TGTGCCAGTAGTACCTATCTCAGGGACGAGCAGTACTTC.

J is TRBJ2-7 and V is TRBV7-2, with D perhaps TRBD1 or TRBD2 (5 bases each). CDR1 is SGHTA and CDR2 is FQGNSA in the germline V gene. This CDR3 has 16 residues. Trimming left V 5 bases short and J 1 base short, with 18 bases between. The CDR3 nucleotides read TGTGCCAGCAGCCCGCGACCCGGGACGGCGTCCTACGAGCAGTACTTC. Protein sequence: CASSPRPGTASYEQYF.

The rearrangement links TRBV11-1 to TRBJ2-1; 12 nucleotides agree with TRBD2. The CDR3 is 16 amino acids. Per germline, CDR1 SGHAT and CDR2 FQDESV (reference sequence). J was trimmed by 3 bases and V by 5 bases; bases with no gene match: 5. For the CDR3, the DNA is TGTGCCAGCAGCCTAACTAGCGGGGGGAACTACAATGAGCAGTTCTTC. It translates to CASSLTSGGNYNEQFF.

The V and J genes are TRBV28 and TRBJ2-7; 7 bases map to TRBD2. Trimming removed 6 bases from V and 2 bases from J; junction bases left unmatched: 10. The CDR3 loop spans 15 amino acids. From germline, CDR1 is MDHEN and CDR2 SYDVKM. The DNA for the CDR3 is TGTGCCAGCAGCTTACGTTCTAGCGGAGCCTACGAGCAGTACTTC. This gives the protein CASSLRSSGAYEQYF.

CDR3 DNA: TGTGCCAGCAGTTTTCTTGGGGCCGGTCAGCCCCAGCATTTT. Translating gives CASSFLGAGQPQHF. The V gene is TRBV27, the J gene TRBJ1-5; tentative D call: TRBD1 (5 bases). The V and J ends lost 3 bases and 6 bases respectively, with 12 bases between them. The CDR3 totals 14 residues. Germline CDR1 reads MNHEY; CDR2 reads SMNVEV (reference sequence).

This chain uses TRBV7-3 with TRBJ2-7; D is uncertain. CDR1 and CDR2 (germline): SGHTA, FQGTGA. V was pared by 2 bases and J by 6 bases, with 11 bases between. The CDR3 loop spans 13 amino acids. CDR3 residues: CASSLGDRTEQYF. The CDR3 coding sequence is TGTGCCAGCAGCTTAGGTGACCGCACCGAGCAGTACTTC.

V usage is TRBV7-8 and J usage is TRBJ2-2, with D possibly TRBD2 on 5 matching bases. This CDR3 is 18 amino acids long. Germline V gene data show CDR1 as SGHVS and CDR2 as FQNEAQ. V was pared by 2 bases and J by 0 bases, with 16 bases between. In DNA, the CDR3 is TGTGCCAGCAGCTTAATATTCGGGGATCGGTCGAACACCGGGGAGCTGTTTTTT. Translation gives CASSLIFGDRSNTGELFF.

The V call is TRBV7-9, the J call TRBJ1-1; D remains ambiguous. In germline, CDR1 is SEHNR, CDR2 FQNEAQ (reference sequence). Trimming took 8 bases from V and 4 from J, leaving 14 bases between them. The CDR3 has 13 residues. CDR3 amino acids: CASSLPSTTEAFF. The CDR3 coding sequence is TGTGCCAGCTCCCTTCCTAGTACCACTGAAGCTTTCTTT.

This rearrangement joins TRBV28 to TRBJ2-3, with D perhaps TRBD2 (6 bases). V gave up 5 bases and J gave up 0 bases, with 18 bases separating them. From germline, CDR1 is MDHEN and CDR2 SYDVKM. The CDR3 loop spans 17 amino acids. CDR3 coding DNA: TGTGCCAGCAGTCTTGTGGCGGGACCGACTAGCACAGATACGCAGTATTTT. This gives the protein CASSLVAGPTSTDTQYF.

The rearrangement uses TRBV15 and TRBJ2-7; D may be TRBD1 (6 bases). The germline gives CDR1 LNHNV, CDR2 YYDKDF (reference sequence). V lost 5 bases, J lost 6 bases, and 17 bases lay in between. This CDR3 comprises 14 residues. In DNA form, the CDR3 reads TGTGCCACCAGCCTGATGTCAGGGGACGGCGAGCAGTACTTC. Translating gives CATSLMSGDGEQYF.

The V and J genes are TRBV4-2 and TRBJ2-1, with a tentative D call TRBD1 (6 bases). Germline V CDR1 and CDR2: LGHNA, YNFKEQ. There are 18 residues in the CDR3. Trimming pared 0 bases from V and 4 bases from J, leaving 19 bases between. In nucleotides, the CDR3 is TGTGCCAGCAGCCAAGATCGGGCAGGGGAGACAGCTTACAATGAGCAGTTCTTC. Translating gives CASSQDRAGETAYNEQFF.

V is TRBV7-6 and J is TRBJ2-1; TRBD2 matches 9 bases. The length of the CDR3 is 20 residues. Losses at the gene ends were 5 bases for V and 0 bases for J; bases not matched to a gene: 17. Per germline, CDR1 SGHVS and CDR2 FNYEAQ. CDR3 DNA: TGTGCCAGCAGCCCAAGGGTGGGGCTAGCGGGACCGAGCTCCTACAATGAGCAGTTCTTC. Amino acid sequence: CASSPRVGLAGPSSYNEQFF.

DNA of the CDR3: TGTGCCAGCCTGGGGGTATCCTACGAGCAGTACTTC. Its translation is CASLGVSYEQYF. The V gene is TRBV28, the J gene TRBJ2-7; D could derive from TRBD1 or TRBD2 (5 bases each). V was trimmed by 8 bases and J by 1 base, leaving 9 bases between them. The CDR3 has 12 residues. The V gene's germline CDR1 is MDHEN and CDR2 SYDVKM.

The rearrangement uses TRBV15 and TRBJ1-4; no definite D call. CDR3 length: 15 amino acids. V was clipped by 5 bases and J by 8 bases, with 18 bases between them. Germline CDR1 and CDR2: LNHNV and YYDKDF (reference sequence). The CDR3: CATSGRGHPPEKLFF. CDR3 DNA: TGTGCCACCAGCGGGAGAGGGCACCCGCCCGAAAAACTGTTTTTT.

The chain is built from TRBV14 and TRBJ2-1; D gene unclear. The CDR3 covers 14 residues. The V end was cut by 4 bases, the J end by 6 bases, with 13 bases between. Germline V gives CDR1 SGHDN, CDR2 FVKESK. The CDR3 region has the DNA TGTGCCAGCAGCCTCGATTTAACGGGCAATGAGCAGTTCTTC. Translating it yields CASSLDLTGNEQFF. The entire variable domain, with the rest obtained from reference TRBV14 and TRBJ2-1, is as follows: EAGVTQFPSHSVIEKGQTVTLRCDPISGHDNLYWYRRVMGKEIKFLLHFVKESKQDESGMPNNRFLAERTGGTYSTLKVQPAELEDSGVYFCASSLDLTGNEQFFGPGTRLTVL.

The chain carries TRBV29-1 and TRBJ1-5; the match to TRBD1 covers 8 bases. J lost 0 bases, V lost 6 bases, and 4 bases had no gene match. Germline V gene data show CDR1 as SQVTM and CDR2 as ANQGSEA. The CDR3 extends over 14 amino acids. CDR3 protein: CSVWTGLSNQPQHF. The CDR3 DNA follows: TGCAGCGTCTGGACAGGGCTTAGCAATCAGCCCCAGCATTTT.

This rearrangement joins TRBV27 to TRBJ2-2; TRBD1 is a possible D gene (6 bases). V was shortened by 5 bases and J by 3 bases, with 22 bases between the two germline ends. There are 18 residues in the CDR3. In germline, CDR1 is MNHEY, CDR2 SMNVEV (reference sequence). The CDR3: CASSPRKGPGVYTGELFF. CDR3 sequence (DNA): TGTGCCAGCAGTCCGAGAAAGGGGCCAGGGGTGTACACCGGGGAGCTGTTTTTT.

The J gene is TRBJ1-2, the V gene TRBV6-1; D possibly corresponds to TRBD1 (5 bases). Germline CDR1 reads MNHNS; CDR2 reads SASEGT. Trimming took 3 bases from V and 2 from J, leaving 13 bases between them. This CDR3 is built from 15 residues. CDR3 region: CASSEATAHNYGYTF. CDR3 nucleotides: TGTGCCAGCAGTGAGGCGACAGCTCACAACTATGGCTACACCTTC.

In this sample, this clone turned up once. The chain employs TRBV6-1 and TRBJ2-2; 14 nucleotides align to TRBD2. Germline CDR1 and CDR2: MNHNS and SASEGT. This CDR3 comprises 15 residues. J lost 5 bases, V lost 8 bases, and 4 bases had no gene match. The CDR3 loop reads CASGGLAGGTGELFF. CDR3 DNA: TGTGCCAGCGGCGGACTAGCGGGAGGAACCGGGGAGCTGTTTTTT.

As regards this clone: This specimen includes other DNA sequences encoding the same CDR3. The chain recombines TRBV27 with TRBJ2-7; TRBD2 aligns across 7 bases. CDR1 and CDR2 (germline): MNHEY, SMNVEV (reference sequence). V shed 3 bases and J 7 bases; nucleotides not matched to a gene: 9. There are 14 residues in the CDR3. CDR3 DNA sequence: TGTGCCAGCAGTTTGGGGGGGGGACCGGGAGAGCAGTACTTC. Translating it yields CASSLGGGPGEQYF.

The rearrangement links TRBV7-9 to TRBJ2-1, with a weak D call TRBD2 (6 bases). The ends were cut back, 1 base at V and 10 bases at J, with 17 bases in the middle. The CDR3 is 15 amino acids. CDR1 and CDR2 from the germline V gene are SEHNR and FQNEAQ (reference sequence). CDR3 bases: TGTGCCAGCAGCTTAGGGGACTTTATTTGGGGGGAGCAGTTCTTC. Its translation: CASSLGDFIWGEQFF.